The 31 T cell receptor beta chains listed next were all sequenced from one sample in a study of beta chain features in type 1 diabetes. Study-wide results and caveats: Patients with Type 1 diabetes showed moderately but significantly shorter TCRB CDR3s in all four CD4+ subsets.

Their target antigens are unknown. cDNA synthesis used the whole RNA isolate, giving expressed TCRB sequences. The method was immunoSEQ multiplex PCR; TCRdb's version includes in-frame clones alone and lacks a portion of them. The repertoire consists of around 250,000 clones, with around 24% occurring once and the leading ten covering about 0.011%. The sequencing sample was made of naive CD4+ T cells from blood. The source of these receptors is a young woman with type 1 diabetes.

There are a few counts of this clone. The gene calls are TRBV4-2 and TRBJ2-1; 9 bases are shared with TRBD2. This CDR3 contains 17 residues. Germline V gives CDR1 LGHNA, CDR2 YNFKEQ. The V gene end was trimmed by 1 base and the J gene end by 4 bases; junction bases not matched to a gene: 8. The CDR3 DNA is TGTGCCAGCAGCCAAGGGGCCCGGCGGGAGGGTTACAATGAGCAGTTCTTC. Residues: CASSQGARREGYNEQFF.

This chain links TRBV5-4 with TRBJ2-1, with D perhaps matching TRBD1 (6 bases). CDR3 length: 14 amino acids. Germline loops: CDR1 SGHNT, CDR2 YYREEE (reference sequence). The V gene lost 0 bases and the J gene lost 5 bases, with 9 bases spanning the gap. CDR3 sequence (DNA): TGTGCCAGCAGCTTGGAACAGGGCCACAATGAGCAGTTCTTC. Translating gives CASSLEQGHNEQFF.

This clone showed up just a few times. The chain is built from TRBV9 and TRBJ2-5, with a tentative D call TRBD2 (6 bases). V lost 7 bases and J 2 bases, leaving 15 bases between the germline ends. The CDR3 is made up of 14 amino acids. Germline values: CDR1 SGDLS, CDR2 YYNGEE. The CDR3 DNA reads TGTGCCAGCTCCCGGATGGGGACTCAAGAGACCCAGTACTTC. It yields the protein CASSRMGTQETQYF.

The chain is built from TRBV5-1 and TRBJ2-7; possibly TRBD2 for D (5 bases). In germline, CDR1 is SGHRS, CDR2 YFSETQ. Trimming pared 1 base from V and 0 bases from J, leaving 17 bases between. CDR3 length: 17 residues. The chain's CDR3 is CASSLSGNSKSSYEQYF. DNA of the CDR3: TGCGCCAGCAGCTTGTCGGGGAACTCGAAGAGCTCCTACGAGCAGTACTTC.

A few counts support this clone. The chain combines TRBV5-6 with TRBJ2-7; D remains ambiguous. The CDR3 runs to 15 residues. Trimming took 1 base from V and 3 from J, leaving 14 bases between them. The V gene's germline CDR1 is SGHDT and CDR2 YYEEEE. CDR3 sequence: CASSLLVFEDYEQYF. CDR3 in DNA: TGTGCCAGCAGCTTGCTAGTCTTCGAAGACTACGAGCAGTACTTC.

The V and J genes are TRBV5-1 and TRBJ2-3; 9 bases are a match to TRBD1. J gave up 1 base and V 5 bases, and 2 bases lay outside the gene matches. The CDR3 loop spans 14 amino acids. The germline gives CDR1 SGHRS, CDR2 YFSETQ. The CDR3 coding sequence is TGCGCCAGCAGACAGGGGGCTGGCACAGATACGCAGTATTTT. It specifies CASRQGAGTDTQYF.

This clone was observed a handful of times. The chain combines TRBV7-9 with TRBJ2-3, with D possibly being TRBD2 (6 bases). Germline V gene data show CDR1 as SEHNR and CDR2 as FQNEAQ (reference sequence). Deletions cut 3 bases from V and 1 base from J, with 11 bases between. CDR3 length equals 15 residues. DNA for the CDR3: TGTGCCAGCAGCTTCGAGTCTAGCGGCACAGATACGCAGTATTTT. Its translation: CASSFESSGTDTQYF.

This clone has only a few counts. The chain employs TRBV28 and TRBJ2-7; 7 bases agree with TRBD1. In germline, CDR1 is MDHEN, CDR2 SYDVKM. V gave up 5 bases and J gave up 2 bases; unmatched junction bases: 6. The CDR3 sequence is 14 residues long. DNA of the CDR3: TGTGCCAGCAGTCACGGACAGGCGCCCTACGAGCAGTACTTC. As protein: CASSHGQAPYEQYF.

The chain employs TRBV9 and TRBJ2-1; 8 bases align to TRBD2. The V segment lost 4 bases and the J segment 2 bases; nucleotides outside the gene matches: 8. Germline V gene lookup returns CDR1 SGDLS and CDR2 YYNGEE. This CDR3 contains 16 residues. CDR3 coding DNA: TGTGCCAGCAGCTCTCGGGAGCGGGAGCCCTACAATGAGCAGTTCTTC. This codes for CASSSREREPYNEQFF.

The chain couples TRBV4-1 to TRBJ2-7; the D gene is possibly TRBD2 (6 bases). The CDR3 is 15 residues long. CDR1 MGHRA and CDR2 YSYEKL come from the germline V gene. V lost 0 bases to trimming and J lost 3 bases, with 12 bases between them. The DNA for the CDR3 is TGCGCCAGCAGCCAAGATTTACGGGGGAACTACGAGCAGTACTTC. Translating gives CASSQDLRGNYEQYF.

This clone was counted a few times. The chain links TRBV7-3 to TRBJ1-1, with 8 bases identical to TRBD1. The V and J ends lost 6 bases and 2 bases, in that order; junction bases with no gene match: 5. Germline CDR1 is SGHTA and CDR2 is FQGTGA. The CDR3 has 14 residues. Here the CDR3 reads CASRLDRENTEAFF. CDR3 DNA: TGTGCCAGCAGATTGGACAGGGAAAACACTGAAGCTTTCTTT.

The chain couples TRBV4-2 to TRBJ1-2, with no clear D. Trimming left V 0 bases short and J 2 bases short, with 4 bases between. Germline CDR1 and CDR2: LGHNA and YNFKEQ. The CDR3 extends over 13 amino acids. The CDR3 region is CASSQEENYGYTF. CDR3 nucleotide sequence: TGTGCCAGCAGCCAAGAGGAGAACTATGGCTACACCTTC.

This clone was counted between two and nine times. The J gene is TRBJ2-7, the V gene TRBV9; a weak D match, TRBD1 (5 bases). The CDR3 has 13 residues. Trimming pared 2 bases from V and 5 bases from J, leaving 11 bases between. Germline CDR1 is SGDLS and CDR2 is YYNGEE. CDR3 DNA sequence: TGTGCCAGCAGCGTTAAGGGGTTTGACGAGCAGTACTTC. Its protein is CASSVKGFDEQYF.

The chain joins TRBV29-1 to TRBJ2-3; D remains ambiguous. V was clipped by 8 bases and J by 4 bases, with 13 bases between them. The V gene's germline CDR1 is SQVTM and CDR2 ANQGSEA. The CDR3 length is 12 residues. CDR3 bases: TGCAGCTTTGTGTCTGGCCCAGATACGCAGTATTTT. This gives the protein CSFVSGPDTQYF.

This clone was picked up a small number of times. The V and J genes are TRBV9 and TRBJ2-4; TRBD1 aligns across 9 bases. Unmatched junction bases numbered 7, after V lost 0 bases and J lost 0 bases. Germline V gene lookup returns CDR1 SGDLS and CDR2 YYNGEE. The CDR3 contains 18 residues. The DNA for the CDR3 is TGTGCCAGCAGCGTAGTAATGGACAGGGGCCTAGCCAAAAACATTCAGTACTTC. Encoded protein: CASSVVMDRGLAKNIQYF.

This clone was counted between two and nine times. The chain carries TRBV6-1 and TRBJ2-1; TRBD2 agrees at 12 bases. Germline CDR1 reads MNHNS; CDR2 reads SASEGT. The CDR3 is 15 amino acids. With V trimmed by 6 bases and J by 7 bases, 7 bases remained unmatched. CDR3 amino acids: CASSLTSGGTNEQFF. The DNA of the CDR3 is TGTGCCAGCAGCCTGACTAGCGGGGGAACGAATGAGCAGTTCTTC.

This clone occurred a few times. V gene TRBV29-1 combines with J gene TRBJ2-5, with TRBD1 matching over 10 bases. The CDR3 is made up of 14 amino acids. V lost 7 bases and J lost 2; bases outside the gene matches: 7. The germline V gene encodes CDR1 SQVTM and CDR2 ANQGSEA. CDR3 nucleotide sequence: TGCAGCGCCCTGGACAGGGGGACACAAGAGACCCAGTACTTC. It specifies CSALDRGTQETQYF.

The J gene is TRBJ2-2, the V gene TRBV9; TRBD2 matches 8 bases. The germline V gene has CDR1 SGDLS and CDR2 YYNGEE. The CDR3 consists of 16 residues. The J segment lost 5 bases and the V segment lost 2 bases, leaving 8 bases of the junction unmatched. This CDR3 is CASSVSGRADTGELFF. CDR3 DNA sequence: TGTGCCAGCAGCGTGTCCGGGAGGGCCGATACCGGGGAGCTGTTTTTT.

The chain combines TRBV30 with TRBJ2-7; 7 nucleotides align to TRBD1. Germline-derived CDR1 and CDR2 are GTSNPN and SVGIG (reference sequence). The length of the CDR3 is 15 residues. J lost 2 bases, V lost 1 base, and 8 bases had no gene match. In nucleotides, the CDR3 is TGTGCCTGGAGTGAGGTGAGGGGGCTACCCTACGAGCAGTACTTC. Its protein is CAWSEVRGLPYEQYF.

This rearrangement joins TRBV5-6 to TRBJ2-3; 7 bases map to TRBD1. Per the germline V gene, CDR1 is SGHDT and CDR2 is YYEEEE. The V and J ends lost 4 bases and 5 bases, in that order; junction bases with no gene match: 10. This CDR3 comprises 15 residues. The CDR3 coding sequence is TGTGCCAGCAGCACGACAGGGCAGGGGAAAGATACGCAGTATTTT. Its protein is CASSTTGQGKDTQYF.

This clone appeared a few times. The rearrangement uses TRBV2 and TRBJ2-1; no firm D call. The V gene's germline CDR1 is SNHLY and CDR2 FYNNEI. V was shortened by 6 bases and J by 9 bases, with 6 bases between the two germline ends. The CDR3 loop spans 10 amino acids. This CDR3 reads CASRRGEQFF. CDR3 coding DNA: TGTGCCAGCAGGCGCGGTGAGCAGTTCTTC.

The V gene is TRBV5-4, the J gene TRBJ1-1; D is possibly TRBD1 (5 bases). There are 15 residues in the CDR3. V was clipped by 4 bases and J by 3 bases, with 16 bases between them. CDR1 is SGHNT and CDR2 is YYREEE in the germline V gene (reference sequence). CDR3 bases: TGTGCCAGCAGCCGGGAGAAAGGGACGGACACTGAAGCTTTCTTT. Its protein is CASSREKGTDTEAFF.

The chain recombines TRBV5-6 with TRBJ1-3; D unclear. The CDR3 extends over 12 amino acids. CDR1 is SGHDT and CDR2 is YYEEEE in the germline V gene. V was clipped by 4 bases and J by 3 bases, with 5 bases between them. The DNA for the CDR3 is TGTGCCAGCAGCCTAGGTGGAAACACCATATATTTT. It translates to CASSLGGNTIYF.

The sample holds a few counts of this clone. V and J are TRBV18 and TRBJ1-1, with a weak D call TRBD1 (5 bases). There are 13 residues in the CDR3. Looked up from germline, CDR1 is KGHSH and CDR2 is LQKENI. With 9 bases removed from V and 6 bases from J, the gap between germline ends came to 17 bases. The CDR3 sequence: CASCLQVWAEAFF. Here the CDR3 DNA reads TGTGCCAGTTGTTTACAGGTTTGGGCTGAAGCTTTCTTT.

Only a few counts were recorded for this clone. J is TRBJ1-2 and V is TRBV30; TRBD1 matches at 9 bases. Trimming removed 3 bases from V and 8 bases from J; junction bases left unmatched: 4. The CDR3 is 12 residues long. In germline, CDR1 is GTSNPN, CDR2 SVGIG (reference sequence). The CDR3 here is CAWSRTGAGYTF. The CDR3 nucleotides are TGTGCCTGGAGCAGGACAGGGGCGGGCTACACCTTC.

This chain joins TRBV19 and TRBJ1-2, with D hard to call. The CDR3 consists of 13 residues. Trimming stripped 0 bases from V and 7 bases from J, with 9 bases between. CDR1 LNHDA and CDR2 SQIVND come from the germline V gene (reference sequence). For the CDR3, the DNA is TGTGCCAGTAGTATAGATCCCTCCAGTGGCTACACCTTC. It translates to CASSIDPSSGYTF.

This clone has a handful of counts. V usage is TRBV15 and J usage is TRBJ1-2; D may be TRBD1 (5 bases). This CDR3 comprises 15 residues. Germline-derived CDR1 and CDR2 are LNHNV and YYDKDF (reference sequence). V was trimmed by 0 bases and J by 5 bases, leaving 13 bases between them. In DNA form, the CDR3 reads TGTGCCACCAGCAGAGATTTGACAGAAGGGTATGGCTACACCTTC. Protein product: CATSRDLTEGYGYTF.

The CDR3 region is CAWSGTSYNEQFF. In DNA form, the CDR3 reads TGTGCCTGGAGTGGCACTAGTTACAATGAGCAGTTCTTC. V usage is TRBV30 and J usage is TRBJ2-1, with a tentative D call TRBD2 (5 bases). Germline assignment: CDR1 GTSNPN and CDR2 SVGIG (reference sequence). This CDR3 region has 13 residues. V lost 1 base to trimming and J lost 4 bases, with 8 bases between them. Based on the CDR3 plus reference TRBV30 and TRBJ2-1, the full variable domain is SQTIHQWPATLVQPVGSPLSLECTVEGTSNPNLYWYRQAAGRGLQLLFYSVGIGQISSEVPQNLSASRPQDRQFILSSKKLLLSDSGFYLCAWSGTSYNEQFFGPGTRLTVL.

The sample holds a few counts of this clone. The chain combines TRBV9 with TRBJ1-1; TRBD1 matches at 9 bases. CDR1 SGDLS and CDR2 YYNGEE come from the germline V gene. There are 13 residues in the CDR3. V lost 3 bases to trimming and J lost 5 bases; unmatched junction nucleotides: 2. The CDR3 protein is CASSAGTGTEAFF. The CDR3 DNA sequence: TGTGCCAGCAGCGCCGGGACAGGGACTGAAGCTTTCTTT. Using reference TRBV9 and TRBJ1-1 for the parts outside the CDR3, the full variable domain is DSGVTQTPKHLITATGQRVTLRCSPRSGDLSVYWYQQSLDQGLQFLIQYYNGEERAKGNILERFSAQQFPDLHSELNLSSLELGDSALYFCASSAGTGTEAFFGQGTRLTVV.

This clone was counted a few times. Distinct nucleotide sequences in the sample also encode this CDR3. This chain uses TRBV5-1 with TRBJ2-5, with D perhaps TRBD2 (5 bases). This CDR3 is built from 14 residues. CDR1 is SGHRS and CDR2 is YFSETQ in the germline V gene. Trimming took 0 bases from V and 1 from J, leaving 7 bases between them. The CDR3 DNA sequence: TGCGCCAGCAGCTTGGGCCTAGCCCAAGAGACCCAGTACTTC. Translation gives CASSLGLAQETQYF. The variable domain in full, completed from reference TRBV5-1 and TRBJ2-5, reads KAGVTQTPRYLIKTRGQQVTLSCSPISGHRSVSWYQQTPGQGLQFLFEYFSETQRNKGNFPGRFSGRQFSNSRSEMNVSTLELGDSALYLCASSLGLAQETQYFGPGTRLLVL.

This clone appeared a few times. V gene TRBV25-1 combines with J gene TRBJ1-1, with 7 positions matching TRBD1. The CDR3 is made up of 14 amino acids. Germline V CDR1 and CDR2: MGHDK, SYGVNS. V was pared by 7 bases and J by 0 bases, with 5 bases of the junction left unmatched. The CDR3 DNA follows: TGTGCCAGCACCGGGGACAGATTGAACACTGAAGCTTTCTTT. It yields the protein CASTGDRLNTEAFF.